The 27 T cell receptor beta chains reported below all come from one sample, sequenced in a study of blood T cell repertoires in COVID-19. Repertoires were generated with immunoSEQ multiplex PCR, while TCRdb's copy carries only in-frame clones and drops some. The repertoire holds 120,000 or so clones, with more than 65% as singletons. The sequenced sample consisted of peripheral blood. The receptors were gathered from a human donor in a cohort sampled during active COVID-19.

The chain carries TRBV7-2 and TRBJ2-5; D perhaps matches TRBD2 (6 bases). CDR3 length: 13 amino acids. In germline, CDR1 is SGHTA, CDR2 FQGNSA. Trimming pared 4 bases from V and 7 bases from J, leaving 13 bases between. DNA of the CDR3: TGTGCCAGCAGCTCGGGAGTACGGGGGACCCAGTACTTC. This sequence encodes CASSSGVRGTQYF. The full variable domain, rest sourced from reference TRBV7-2 and TRBJ2-5, is GAGVSQSPSNKVTEKGKDVELRCDPISGHTALYWYRQSLGQGLEFLIYFQGNSAPDKSGLPSDRFSAERTGGSVSTLTIQRTQQEDSAVYLCASSSGVRGTQYFGPGTRLLVL.

The chain combines TRBV19 with TRBJ2-1; TRBD1 aligns across 9 bases. The CDR3 spans 15 residues. With V trimmed by 5 bases and J by 7 bases, 9 bases remained unmatched. The germline gives CDR1 LNHDA, CDR2 SQIVND (reference sequence). The CDR3 DNA is TGTGCCAGTAGTCCACAGGGACAGGGAAGGAATGAGCAGTTCTTC. It specifies CASSPQGQGRNEQFF.

V usage is TRBV28 and J usage is TRBJ1-1, with 9 positions matching TRBD1. The ends lost 7 bases at V and 4 bases at J; junction bases unmatched: 4. Germline CDR1 MDHEN, CDR2 SYDVKM. CDR3 length equals 13 residues. The CDR3 DNA sequence: TGTGCCAGCATTAAGACAGGGGGCACTGAAGCTTTCTTT. Translated: CASIKTGGTEAFF.

The chain uses TRBV19 and TRBJ2-5; D gene ambiguous. The CDR3 extends over 15 amino acids. V was trimmed by 1 base and J by 5 bases, leaving 14 bases between them. CDR1 and CDR2 (germline): LNHDA, SQIVND (reference sequence). CDR3: CASSIGRAAGETQYF. CDR3 bases: TGTGCCAGTAGTATAGGGCGCGCGGCCGGGGAGACCCAGTACTTC.

The chain links TRBV15 to TRBJ2-3; TRBD2 is a possible D gene (6 bases). Germline CDR1 is LNHNV and CDR2 is YYDKDF (reference sequence). V was cut by 8 bases and J by 8 bases, with 20 bases left in between. CDR3 length equals 14 residues. CDR3 sequence reads: CATAAGRMGVTQYF. The CDR3 coding sequence is TGTGCCACCGCAGCAGGGAGGATGGGGGTTACGCAGTATTTT.

This clone was seen a handful of times. The rearrangement links TRBV30 to TRBJ1-6, with D possibly matching TRBD1 (5 bases). The CDR3 runs to 12 residues. Between the trimmed V and J ends, which lost 0 bases and 9 bases, there was a span of 6 bases. The germline V gene encodes CDR1 GTSNPN and CDR2 SVGIG (reference sequence). The CDR3: CAWSVGVSPLHF. CDR3 DNA: TGTGCCTGGAGTGTAGGGGTTTCACCCCTCCACTTT.

This clone was seen only a few times. Other DNA sequences in this sample translate to the same CDR3. The chain uses TRBV7-9 and TRBJ2-3, with 7 bases aligning to TRBD1. CDR3 length: 12 residues. Germline V gives CDR1 SEHNR, CDR2 FQNEAQ (reference sequence). V lost 3 bases and J lost 7; bases outside the gene matches: 1. The DNA of the CDR3 is TGTGCCAGCAGCTTGGACAGGAATACGCAGTATTTT. This gives the protein CASSLDRNTQYF.

J is TRBJ2-3 and V is TRBV15; D is undetermined. The CDR3 contains 13 residues. Germline assignment: CDR1 LNHNV and CDR2 YYDKDF (reference sequence). V lost 1 base, J lost 6 bases, and 8 bases lay in between. The CDR3 coding sequence is TGTGCCACCAGCAGAGTCGAGGCGGATACGCAGTATTTT. It codes for CATSRVEADTQYF.

The chain joins TRBV12-3 or TRBV12-4 to TRBJ1-2; the D is unclear. The CDR3 is made up of 12 amino acids. V was pared by 6 bases and J by 1 base, with 6 bases between. This CDR3 reads CASSQINYGYTF. CDR3 DNA: TGTGCCAGCAGCCAAATTAACTATGGCTACACCTTC.

The V and J genes are TRBV4-3 and TRBJ2-3, with TRBD2 identical over 10 bases. V was clipped by 4 bases and J by 3 bases; unmatched bases: 4. The germline V gene has CDR1 LGHNA and CDR2 YSLEER. The CDR3 consists of 15 residues. CDR3 protein: CASSLAGGLTDTQYF. In nucleotides, the CDR3 is TGCGCCAGCAGCCTAGCGGGGGGATTGACAGATACGCAGTATTTT.

The genes are TRBV19 and TRBJ2-7, with TRBD1 identical over 8 bases. Per the germline V gene, CDR1 is LNHDA and CDR2 is SQIVND (reference sequence). Trimming at V came to 5 bases and at J to 5 bases, leaving 11 bases not matched to a gene. The length of the CDR3 is 15 residues. The CDR3 loop reads CASSPQGGQVNEQYF. The CDR3 region has the DNA TGTGCCAGTAGTCCCCAGGGGGGACAGGTTAACGAGCAGTACTTC.

CDR3 nucleotide sequence: TGTGCCATCAGCCCCGGACAGGGAGGCACAAGGGGCACTGAAGCTTTCTTT. This codes for CAISPGQGGTRGTEAFF. V and J are TRBV10-3 and TRBJ1-1, with TRBD1 identical over 8 bases. The V gene end was trimmed by 6 bases and the J gene end by 4 bases; junction bases not matched to a gene: 16. CDR1 is ENHRY and CDR2 is SYGVKD in the germline V gene. The CDR3 contains 17 residues.

The chain recombines TRBV28 with TRBJ1-4, with a tentative D call TRBD1 (6 bases). V was cut by 2 bases and J by 8 bases, with 18 bases left in between. CDR1 is MDHEN, CDR2 SYDVKM, per germline. The CDR3 is made up of 16 amino acids. CDR3 bases: TGTGCCAGCAGTTTACGGCAGGGGCTAAGAGGGGAAAAACTGTTTTTT. Translation gives CASSLRQGLRGEKLFF.

This chain connects TRBV3-1 (or the pseudogene TRBV3-2) to TRBJ2-2, with TRBD2 identical over 14 bases. Germline assignment: CDR1 LGHDT and CDR2 YNNKEL (reference sequence). The CDR3 runs to 18 residues. V shed 3 bases and J 4 bases; nucleotides not matched to a gene: 7. The CDR3 is CASSHAGLAGALTGELFF. CDR3 DNA: TGTGCCAGCAGCCACGCGGGACTAGCGGGGGCTCTCACCGGGGAGCTGTTTTTT.

The chain employs TRBV14 and TRBJ2-1, with 7 bases fitting TRBD1. Germline-derived CDR1 and CDR2 are SGHDN and FVKESK. The CDR3 is made up of 16 amino acids. Trimming at V came to 1 base and at J to 7 bases, leaving 10 bases not matched to a gene. CDR3 nucleotide sequence: TGTGCCAGCAGCCAAGGCCGAGACAGGGTGAGGAATGAGCAGTTCTTC. It specifies CASSQGRDRVRNEQFF.

J is TRBJ2-3 and V is TRBV5-5, with a tentative D call TRBD2 (6 bases). CDR1 and CDR2 (germline): SGHKS, YYEKEE (reference sequence). V was pared by 5 bases and J by 2 bases, with 18 bases between. This CDR3 contains 16 residues. CDR3: CASRSGLRSLTDTQYF. The CDR3 nucleotides are TGTGCCAGCAGATCCGGACTAAGGAGTCTCACAGATACGCAGTATTTT. Combining the CDR3 with reference TRBV5-5 and TRBJ2-3 gives the whole variable domain DAGVTQSPTHLIKTRGQQVTLRCSPISGHKSVSWYQQVLGQGPQFIFQYYEKEERGRGNFPDRFSARQFPNYSSELNVNALLLGDSALYLCASRSGLRSLTDTQYFGPGTRLTVL.

The chain links TRBV27 to TRBJ2-2; D perhaps matches TRBD2 (5 bases). This CDR3 is built from 14 residues. Germline V CDR1 and CDR2: MNHEY, SMNVEV (reference sequence). V dropped 6 bases and J dropped 3 bases, with 11 bases sitting between them. For the CDR3, the DNA is TGTGCCAGCAGACTGGGAGTCGACACCGGGGAGCTGTTTTTT. This gives the protein CASRLGVDTGELFF.

The chain employs TRBV2 and TRBJ1-2, with TRBD1 matching 9 bases. CDR1 SNHLY and CDR2 FYNNEI come from the germline V gene. V gave up 8 bases and J gave up 1 base; unmatched junction bases: 5. This CDR3 is built from 14 residues. The CDR3: CASAGTGLNYGYTF. The DNA for the CDR3 is TGTGCCAGCGCCGGGACAGGGCTTAACTATGGCTACACCTTC.

In its sample, this clone was seen a few times. CDR3 sequence (DNA): TGTGCCAGCATAACGGCAGGGGAATCACCCCTCCACTTT. Amino acid sequence: CASITAGESPLHF. The rearrangement links TRBV28 to TRBJ1-6, with a weak D call TRBD1 (6 bases). Deletions cut 7 bases from V and 10 bases from J, with 14 bases between. This CDR3 contains 13 residues. Germline V gives CDR1 MDHEN, CDR2 SYDVKM.

This clone was seen many times. The chain has TRBV7-2 and TRBJ1-2, with 10 bases lining up with TRBD1. V was pared by 5 bases and J by 8 bases, with 14 bases of the junction left unmatched. Germline CDR1 is SGHTA and CDR2 is FQGNSA. The CDR3 loop spans 16 amino acids. The CDR3 sequence: CASSPQLGTGEDGYTF. The DNA of the CDR3 is TGTGCCAGCAGCCCACAGTTGGGGACAGGGGAGGACGGCTACACCTTC.

This rearrangement joins TRBV7-2 to TRBJ2-1; TRBD2 agrees at 12 bases. CDR3 length equals 15 residues. V shed 5 bases, J shed 7 bases, and the junction held 6 bases outside the gene matches. CDR1 and CDR2 (germline): SGHTA, FQGNSA. DNA for the CDR3: TGTGCCAGCAGCCCCGGGACTAGCGGGTTAAATGAGCAGTTCTTC. This codes for CASSPGTSGLNEQFF.

A few counts support this clone. The V call is TRBV13, the J call TRBJ2-2; maybe TRBD2 (5 bases). Germline V gives CDR1 PRHDT, CDR2 FYEKMQ (reference sequence). Trimming removed 0 bases at V and 2 bases at J, with 7 bases between. The CDR3 extends over 15 amino acids. The CDR3, as DNA: TGTGCCAGCAGCTTAGGGGGAGAAAACACCGGGGAGCTGTTTTTT. Protein sequence: CASSLGGENTGELFF.

Many counts were recorded for this clone. The same CDR3 can be traced to other DNA sequences in this sample. V usage is TRBV5-5 and J usage is TRBJ1-2, with a tentative D call TRBD1 (6 bases). The CDR3 sequence is 13 residues long. Germline V lookup: CDR1 SGHKS, CDR2 YYEKEE (reference sequence). Trimming stripped 1 base from V and 8 bases from J, with 12 bases between. CDR3 bases: TGTGCCAGCAGCTTGCGGGGGGCGCAGGGCTACACCTTC. Translated, it gives CASSLRGAQGYTF.

The V gene is TRBV6-6, the J gene TRBJ1-5; D remains unclear. Looked up from germline, CDR1 is MNHNY and CDR2 is SVGAGI (reference sequence). Trimming pared 3 bases from V and 6 bases from J, leaving 9 bases between. The CDR3 is 13 amino acids. CDR3 sequence: CASSYGISQPQHF. CDR3 DNA: TGTGCCAGCAGTTATGGCATTTCTCAGCCCCAGCATTTT.

The rearrangement joins TRBV28 to TRBJ1-3; TRBD1 agrees at 8 bases. Germline V gives CDR1 MDHEN, CDR2 SYDVKM. With 4 bases clipped from V and 4 bases from J, the junction kept 6 bases outside the gene matches. The CDR3 loop spans 15 amino acids. The CDR3: CASSSGGVSGNTIYF. The CDR3 bases are TGTGCCAGCAGTTCAGGGGGCGTTAGCGGAAACACCATATATTTT.

The chain employs TRBV7-9 and TRBJ2-3; D is possibly TRBD1 (5 bases). Germline lookup yields CDR1 SEHNR and CDR2 FQNEAQ (reference sequence). V was clipped by 2 bases and J by 2 bases, with 11 bases between them. This CDR3 comprises 15 residues. In nucleotides, the CDR3 is TGTGCCAGCAGCTTACGTCAAGGGGCCACAGATACGCAGTATTTT. It codes for CASSLRQGATDTQYF.

The genes are TRBV5-4 and TRBJ1-4; 7 bases align to TRBD1. V shed 3 bases, J shed 4 bases, and the junction held 6 bases outside the gene matches. Germline lookup yields CDR1 SGHNT and CDR2 YYREEE (reference sequence). The CDR3 loop spans 15 amino acids. The CDR3, as DNA: TGTGCCAGCAGCTCGGGGGGGACAGTTAATGAAAAACTGTTTTTT. Translation gives CASSSGGTVNEKLFF.